The 18 T cell receptor beta chains presented below share a single source sample, sequenced in a study of technical replicates of blood from several donors. Libraries were prepared by immunoSEQ multiplex PCR; TCRdb keeps only in-frame clonotypes and omits some of them. The sample records tens of thousands of clones, around 94% being singletons. Sample: T cells isolated from PBMCs. The origin of the receptors is a human donor in good health.

The chain recombines TRBV28 with TRBJ1-2, with 9 bases that match TRBD1. V lost 3 bases to trimming and J lost 7 bases; unmatched junction nucleotides: 9. Per germline, CDR1 MDHEN and CDR2 SYDVKM. The CDR3 loop spans 15 amino acids. This CDR3 is CASSLDTGGAGGYTF. The CDR3, as DNA: TGTGCCAGCAGTTTGGATACAGGGGGCGCGGGTGGCTACACCTTC.

This chain joins TRBV7-3 and TRBJ2-7; weak D call: TRBD2 (6 bases). Germline loops: CDR1 SGHTA, CDR2 FQGTGA. The CDR3 runs to 16 residues. The V and J ends lost 3 bases and 3 bases respectively, with 18 bases between them. CDR3 loop: CASSLGPLAGLYEQYF. The CDR3 nucleotides are TGTGCCAGCAGCTTGGGCCCACTAGCTGGGCTCTACGAGCAGTACTTC.

The chain links TRBV1 to TRBJ1-5; TRBD1 is the table's D call and was not checked against the DNA. TRBV1 is a pseudogene locus. The CDR3 covers 14 residues. In DNA, the CDR3 is TGCACCAGCAGAAAACCAGGGGTTCCTCAGCCCCAGCATTTT. Protein sequence: CTSRKPGVPQPQHF.

CDR3 nucleotides: TGTGCCAGCAGCGTAGAAGGGGCCACTGAAGCTTTCTTT. Residues: CASSVEGATEAFF. The chain couples TRBV9 to TRBJ1-1; possibly TRBD1 for D (5 bases). The CDR3 is 13 residues long. V dropped 0 bases and J dropped 4 bases, with 7 bases sitting between them. Germline V gives CDR1 SGDLS, CDR2 YYNGEE.

A single count supports this clone. V gene TRBV6-5 combines with J gene TRBJ1-1; TRBD1 matches 11 bases. CDR3 length equals 15 residues. Per germline, CDR1 MNHEY and CDR2 SVGAGI. Germline trimming cut 8 bases from V and 1 base from J; bases unmatched to any gene: 6. The CDR3 coding sequence is TGTGCCAGCCAAATGGGGACAGGGGGGAACACTGAAGCTTTCTTT. Translation gives CASQMGTGGNTEAFF.

The rearrangement links TRBV28 to TRBJ2-7; D is ambiguous. V gave up 10 bases and J gave up 3 bases, with 19 bases separating them. From germline, CDR1 is MDHEN and CDR2 SYDVKM. This CDR3 region has 14 residues. This CDR3 is CATSAVWPNYEQYF. The CDR3 DNA reads as TGTGCCACGTCCGCCGTCTGGCCCAACTACGAGCAGTACTTC.

This clone was detected once. The CDR3 spells CASSSQGLAHSYEQYF. The DNA for the CDR3 is TGTGCCAGCAGCTCACAAGGACTAGCGCACTCCTACGAGCAGTACTTC. V and J are TRBV7-9 and TRBJ2-7; 9 nucleotides agree with TRBD2. Germline CDR1 and CDR2: SEHNR and FQNEAQ (reference sequence). The length of the CDR3 is 16 residues. Germline trimming cut 4 bases from V and 0 bases from J; bases unmatched to any gene: 7.

V is TRBV7-9 and J is TRBJ2-7; 8 bases match TRBD1. The trim removed 5 bases at V and 6 bases at J, leaving 9 bases unmatched. Germline V gives CDR1 SEHNR, CDR2 FQNEAQ (reference sequence). The CDR3 is 14 residues long. CDR3 in amino acids: CASSQPGTGREQYF. The CDR3 region has the DNA TGTGCCAGCAGCCAACCCGGGACAGGTCGCGAGCAGTACTTC.

The rearrangement joins TRBV28 to TRBJ2-2, with a tentative D call TRBD1 (7 bases). CDR1 MDHEN and CDR2 SYDVKM come from the germline V gene. This CDR3 is 15 amino acids long. V was clipped by 6 bases and J by 1 base, with 12 bases between them. CDR3 nucleotide sequence: TGTGCCAGCAGGGGGGGACAGTTGAACACCGGGGAGCTGTTTTTT. Translation gives CASRGGQLNTGELFF.

V usage is TRBV27 and J usage is TRBJ2-1; 13 nucleotides align to TRBD2. V lost 4 bases and J lost 6; bases outside the gene matches: 6. Germline CDR1 is MNHEY and CDR2 is SMNVEV (reference sequence). CDR3 length: 16 residues. The CDR3: CASSSLLAGGSNEQFF. The CDR3 nucleotides read TGTGCCAGCAGTTCTTTACTAGCGGGGGGGTCCAATGAGCAGTTCTTC.

The V gene is TRBV5-4, the J gene TRBJ2-3, with 11 nucleotides matching TRBD2. The germline CDR1 and CDR2 sequences are SGHNT and YYREEE (reference sequence). V was clipped by 1 base and J by 4 bases; unmatched bases: 11. CDR3 length equals 18 residues. The CDR3 here is CASSLKLAGGRAPDTQYF. For the CDR3, the DNA is TGTGCCAGCAGCTTGAAGCTAGCGGGAGGAAGAGCGCCAGATACGCAGTATTTT.

This chain uses TRBV5-8 with TRBJ1-3; TRBD1 matches at 8 bases. Germline trimming cut 0 bases from V and 7 bases from J; bases unmatched to any gene: 3. The CDR3 loop spans 14 amino acids. CDR1 and CDR2 from the germline V gene are SGHTS and YDEGEE. Here the CDR3 reads CASSLGQGWNTIYF. The DNA of the CDR3 is TGTGCCAGCAGCTTGGGACAGGGGTGGAACACCATATATTTT.

The V and J genes are TRBV21-1 and TRBJ2-1; the table calls TRBD2, which could not be checked here. TRBV21-1 is a known pseudogene. The CDR3 length is 15 residues. CDR3 residues: CASSTSGPSYNEQFF. The CDR3, as DNA: TGTGCCAGCAGCACTAGCGGTCCCTCCTACAATGAGCAGTTCTTC.

The rearrangement links TRBV6-5 to TRBJ2-3; 11 bases map to TRBD2. The CDR3 covers 13 residues. CDR1 and CDR2 from the germline V gene are MNHEY and SVGAGI. V was pared by 7 bases and J by 6 bases, with 3 bases of the junction left unmatched. The CDR3 is CASTGTSGDTQYF. CDR3 DNA: TGTGCCAGCACCGGGACTAGCGGTGATACGCAGTATTTT.

J is TRBJ2-5 and V is TRBV27; 7 bases agree with TRBD2. V gave up 6 bases and J gave up 1 base; unmatched junction bases: 20. Germline CDR1 is MNHEY and CDR2 is SMNVEV (reference sequence). The CDR3 runs 19 residues. CDR3 loop: CASRLKAPRSGDAQETQYF. The CDR3 coding sequence is TGTGCCAGCAGATTAAAGGCCCCCAGAAGCGGGGATGCCCAAGAGACCCAGTACTTC.

The chain recombines TRBV9 with TRBJ1-3, with D uncertain. The CDR3 covers 16 residues. Trimming removed 1 base at V and 4 bases at J, with 15 bases between. Germline lookup yields CDR1 SGDLS and CDR2 YYNGEE. The CDR3 bases are TGTGCCAGCAGCGTATCAGTTACGCTGGAGGGAAACACCATATATTTT. Its protein product is CASSVSVTLEGNTIYF.

The chain is built from TRBV2 and TRBJ1-2; TRBD1 might be the D (5 bases). V was shortened by 10 bases and J by 0 bases, with 15 bases between the two germline ends. CDR1 is SNHLY, CDR2 FYNNEI, per germline. The CDR3 is 14 residues long. This CDR3 reads CATAADIPNYGYTF. In DNA, the CDR3 is TGTGCCACCGCGGCGGACATCCCTAACTATGGCTACACCTTC.

The chain employs TRBV10-1 and TRBJ2-1, with D possibly TRBD1 on 5 matching bases. The germline gives CDR1 WNHNN, CDR2 SYGVQD (reference sequence). The CDR3 loop spans 14 amino acids. Trimming removed 2 bases from V and 4 bases from J, with 9 bases in between. CDR3 coding DNA: TGCGCCAGCAGTGAGGGGGCGCGGTACAATGAGCAGTTCTTC. As protein: CASSEGARYNEQFF.